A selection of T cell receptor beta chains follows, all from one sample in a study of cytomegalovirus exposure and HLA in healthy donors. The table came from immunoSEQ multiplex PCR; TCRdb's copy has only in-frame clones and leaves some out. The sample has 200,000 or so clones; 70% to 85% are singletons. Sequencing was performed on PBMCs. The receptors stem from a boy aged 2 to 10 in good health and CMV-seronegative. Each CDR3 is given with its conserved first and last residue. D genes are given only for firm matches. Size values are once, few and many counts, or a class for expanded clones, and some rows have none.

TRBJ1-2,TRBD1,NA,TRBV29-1,TGCAGCGCCCTAGGACAGGGAGTAACGCCGCTCTTC,CSALGQGVTPLF
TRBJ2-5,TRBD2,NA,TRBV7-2,TGTGCCAGCAGCACCAACCTAGCGGGGGGGCGGGGGACCCAGTACTTC,CASSTNLAGGRGTQYF
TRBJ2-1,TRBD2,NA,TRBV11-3,TGTGCCAGCAGCCGTCGCTACGACGGACTAGCGGGGGGAAATGAGCAGTTCTTC,CASSRRYDGLAGGNEQFF
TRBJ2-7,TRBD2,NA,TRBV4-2,TGTGCCAGCAGCCAACTTGCGGGGGAACTATACGAGCAGTACTTC,CASSQLAGELYEQYF
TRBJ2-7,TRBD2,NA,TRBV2,TGTGCCAGCACTAGCGGGGGAGAGCAGTACTTC,CASTSGGEQYF
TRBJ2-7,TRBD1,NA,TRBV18,TGTGCCAGCTCACAGGACAGGGGGCAGGGCGAGCAGTACTTC,CASSQDRGQGEQYF
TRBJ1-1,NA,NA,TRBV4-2,TGTGCCAGCAGCTTACAATCCAACCCTAACACTGAAGCTTTCTTT,CASSLQSNPNTEAFF
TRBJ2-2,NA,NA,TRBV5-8,TGTGCCAGCAGCCCCTGGGGCCAGGGCGTGGGCACCGGGGAGCTGTTTTTT,CASSPWGQGVGTGELFF
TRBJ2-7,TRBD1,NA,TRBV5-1,TGCGCCAGCAGCTTATACAGGGGCCCCTACGAGCAGTACTTC,CASSLYRGPYEQYF
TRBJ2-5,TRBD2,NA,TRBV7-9,TGTGCCAGCAGCTTAGACCAGGGACTAGCGGGGACACTACAAGAGACCCAGTACTTC,CASSLDQGLAGTLQETQYF
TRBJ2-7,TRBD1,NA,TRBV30,TGTGCCTGCTCGGACAGGGGGTACGAGCAGTACTTC,CACSDRGYEQYF
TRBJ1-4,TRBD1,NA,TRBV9,TGTGCCAGCAGCGTAGAAGGGGGCCTTAATGAAAAACTGTTTTTT,CASSVEGGLNEKLFF
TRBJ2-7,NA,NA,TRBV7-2,TGTGCCAGCAGCTTACGGACAGCGGCCCCGTCTAGTACATCCTACGAGCAGTACTTC,CASSLRTAAPSSTSYEQYF
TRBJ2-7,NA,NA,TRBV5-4,TGTGCCAGTCGCCTCCTTGGAGGCGAGCAGTACTTC,CASRLLGGEQYF
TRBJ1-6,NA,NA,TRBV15,TGTGCCACCAGCAGAGGGGCGAGGGAGTATAATTCACCCCTCCACTTT,CATSRGAREYNSPLHF
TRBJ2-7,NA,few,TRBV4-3,TGCGCCAGCAGCCAAGGGGCGGGGAGCACCTACGAGCAGTACTTC,CASSQGAGSTYEQYF
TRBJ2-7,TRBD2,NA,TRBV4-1,TGCGCCAGCAGCCAAGCAATCGCTAGCGGGGGTTCCTACGAGCAGTACTTC,CASSQAIASGGSYEQYF
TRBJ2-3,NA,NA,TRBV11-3,TGTGCCAGCAGCTTGCGAGGGGGTCACACAGATACGCAGTATTTT,CASSLRGGHTDTQYF
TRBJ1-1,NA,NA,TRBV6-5,TGTGCCAGCAGTGCCTCGAGTCCAGGGTTGAGTGAAGCTTTCTTT,CASSASSPGLSEAFF
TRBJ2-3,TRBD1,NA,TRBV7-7,TGTGCTAGCAGCTTACGGACAGGGCGGAGCACAGATACGCAGTATTTT,CASSLRTGRSTDTQYF
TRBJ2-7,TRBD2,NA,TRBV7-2,TGTGCCAGCAGCTCACAGCGGGGTTGGGAGCAGTACTTC,CASSSQRGWEQYF
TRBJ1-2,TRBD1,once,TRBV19,TGTGCCAGTAGTATTAGGACAGGGGGCCGCGGTGCCTACACCTTC,CASSIRTGGRGAYTF
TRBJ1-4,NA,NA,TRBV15,TGTGCCACCAGGCCGTTAGGGGGGGGCGGTGAAAAACTGTTTTTT,CATRPLGGGGEKLFF
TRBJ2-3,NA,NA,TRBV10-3,TGTGCCATCAGTGATGGTGTGGAGCGGGCTAGCACAGATACGCAGTATTTT,CAISDGVERASTDTQYF
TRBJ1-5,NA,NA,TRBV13,TGTGCCAGCAGTCTAGGGGTGAATAGCAATCAGCCCCAGCATTTT,CASSLGVNSNQPQHF
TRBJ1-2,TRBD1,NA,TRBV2,TGTGCCAGCAGTGCGGACAGGGGGAATGGCTACACCTTC,CASSADRGNGYTF
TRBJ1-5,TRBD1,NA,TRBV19,TGTGCCAGTACCCCCGGGACAGGCTTCAATCAGCCCCAGCATTTT,CASTPGTGFNQPQHF
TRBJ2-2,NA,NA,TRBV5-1,TGCGCCAGCAGCTTTTACGGGGCGAACACCGGGGAGCTGTTTTTT,CASSFYGANTGELFF
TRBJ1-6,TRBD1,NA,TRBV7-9,TGTGCCAGCAGCTTAAGTGGCGGGACAGCCTATAATTCACCCCTCCACTTT,CASSLSGGTAYNSPLHF
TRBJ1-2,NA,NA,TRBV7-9,TGTGCCAGCAGCTTAGCGAGCCCCCACCTCTACACCTTC,CASSLASPHLYTF
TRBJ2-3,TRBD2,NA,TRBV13,TGTGCCAGCAGCTCCCGACTAGCGGGGGGGGTTTACACAGATACGCAGTATTTT,CASSSRLAGGVYTDTQYF
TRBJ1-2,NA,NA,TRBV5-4,TGTGCCAGCAGCCGCCAGCAGGGCTCTAAGGGCTACACCTTC,CASSRQQGSKGYTF
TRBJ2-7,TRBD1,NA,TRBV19,TGTGCCAGTAGTAGGGACAGGGATACCTACGAGCAGTACTTC,CASSRDRDTYEQYF
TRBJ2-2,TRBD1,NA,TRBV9,TGTGCCAGCAGCGTCGGGACAGCCACCGGGGAGCTGTTTTTT,CASSVGTATGELFF
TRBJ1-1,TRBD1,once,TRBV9,TGTGCCAGCAGCCCCTTCACAGGGGTAGGAGCTTTCTTT,CASSPFTGVGAFF
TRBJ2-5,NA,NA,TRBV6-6,TGTGCCAGCAGTTCGGTCCAGGCATACCAAGAGACCCAGTACTTC,CASSSVQAYQETQYF
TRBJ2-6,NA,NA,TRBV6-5,TGTGCCAGCAGTTCGGGGTCCTCTGGGGCCAACGTCCTGACTTTC,CASSSGSSGANVLTF
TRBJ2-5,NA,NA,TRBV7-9,TGTGCCAGCAGCTCCATCCAAGAGACCCAGTACTTC,CASSSIQETQYF
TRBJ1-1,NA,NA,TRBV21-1,TGTGCCAGCAGCAAAGTTCAGGGGGTGGGGGACACTGAAGCTTTCTTT,CASSKVQGVGDTEAFF
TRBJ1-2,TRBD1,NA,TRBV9,TGTGCCAGCAGCGCCGGAGGGGGCATGAAGGATGTCTATGGCTACACCTTC,CASSAGGGMKDVYGYTF
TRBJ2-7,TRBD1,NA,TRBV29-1,TGCAGCGCCCAGAGGGGGCCGGAAAGCTCCTACGAGCAGTACTTC,CSAQRGPESSYEQYF
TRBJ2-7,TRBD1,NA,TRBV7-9,TGTGCCAGCAGCTTACCGACAGGGTTGGGGACCGACGAGCAGTACTTC,CASSLPTGLGTDEQYF
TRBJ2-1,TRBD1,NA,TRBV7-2,TGTGCCAGCAGCTTAGCGACAGGGGTAGCGCAGTTCTTC,CASSLATGVAQFF
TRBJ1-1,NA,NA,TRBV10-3,TGTGCCATCTCCAGGGTCAACACTGAAGCTTTCTTT,CAISRVNTEAFF
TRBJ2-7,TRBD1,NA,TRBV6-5,TGTGCCAGCAGCCCAATAGCGGACAGGGCCGAGCAGTACTTC,CASSPIADRAEQYF
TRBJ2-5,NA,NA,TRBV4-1,TGCGCCAGCAGCCCGGACACTGTCGAGACCCAGTACTTC,CASSPDTVETQYF
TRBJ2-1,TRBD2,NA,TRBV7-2,TGTGCCAGCAGCTTAGGGACCGGCGGGGGGGCAGTCAATGAGCAGTTCTTC,CASSLGTGGGAVNEQFF
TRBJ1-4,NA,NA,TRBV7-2,TGTGCCAGCAGCTTAGTTGGGACAATACCCAATGAAAAACTGTTTTTT,CASSLVGTIPNEKLFF
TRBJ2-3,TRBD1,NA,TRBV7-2,TGTGCCAGCAGCTTAACAGGGGGCAGGGGCACAGATACGCAGTATTTT,CASSLTGGRGTDTQYF
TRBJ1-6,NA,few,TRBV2,TGTGCCAGCAGTGCAGGGACACCGAGGGTCGATTCACCCCTCCACTTT,CASSAGTPRVDSPLHF
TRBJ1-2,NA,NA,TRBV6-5,TGTGCCAGCAGTTACTCTGAGGGAACGAACTATGGCTACACCTTC,CASSYSEGTNYGYTF
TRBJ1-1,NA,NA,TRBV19,NA,CASSISAPTEAFF
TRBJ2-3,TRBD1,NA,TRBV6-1,TGTGCCAGCAGAGGACAGGTCTTGGGCACAGATACGCAGTATTTT,CASRGQVLGTDTQYF
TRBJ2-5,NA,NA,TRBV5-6,TGTGCCAGCAGCTTGGTCAGGAAAGAGACCCAGTACTTC,CASSLVRKETQYF
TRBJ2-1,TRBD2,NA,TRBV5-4,TGTGCCAGCAGCTTGGGTGTTAGCGGGGACAATGAGCAGTTCTTC,CASSLGVSGDNEQFF
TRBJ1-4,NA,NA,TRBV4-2,TGTGCCAGCAGCCAAGATAAAACAACTAATGAAAAACTGTTTTTT,CASSQDKTTNEKLFF
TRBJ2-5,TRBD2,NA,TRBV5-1,TGCGCCAGCAGCTCGGGACTAGAAGAGACCCAGTACTTC,CASSSGLEETQYF
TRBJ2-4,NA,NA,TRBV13,TGTGCCAGCAGCTTTGTCAGCAAAAACATTCAGTACTTC,CASSFVSKNIQYF
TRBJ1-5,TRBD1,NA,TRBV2,TGTGCCAGCAGACCCCGGGACAGCAGCAATCAGCCCCAGCATTTT,CASRPRDSSNQPQHF
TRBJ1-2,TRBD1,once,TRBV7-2,TGTGCCAGCAGCTCGACAGGGCGTGGCTACACCTTC,CASSSTGRGYTF